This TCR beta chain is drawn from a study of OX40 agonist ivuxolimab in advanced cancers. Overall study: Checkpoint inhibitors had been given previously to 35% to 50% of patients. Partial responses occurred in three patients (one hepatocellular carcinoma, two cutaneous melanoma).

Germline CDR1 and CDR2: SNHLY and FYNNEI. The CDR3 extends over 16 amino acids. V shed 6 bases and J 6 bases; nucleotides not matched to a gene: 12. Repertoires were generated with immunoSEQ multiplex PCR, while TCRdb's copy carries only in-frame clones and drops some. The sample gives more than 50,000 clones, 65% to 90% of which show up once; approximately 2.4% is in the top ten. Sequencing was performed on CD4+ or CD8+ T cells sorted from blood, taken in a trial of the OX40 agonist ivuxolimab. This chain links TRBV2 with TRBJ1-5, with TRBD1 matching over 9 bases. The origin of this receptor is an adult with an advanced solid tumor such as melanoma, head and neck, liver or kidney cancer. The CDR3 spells CASRRGAGTGIQPQHF. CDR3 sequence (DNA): TGTGCCAGCAGACGAGGAGCCGGGACAGGGATTCAGCCCCAGCATTTT.